This T cell receptor (beta chain) was documented in a study of regulatory T cells in long-lasting Graves disease. This sample's time point: newly diagnosed GD, antithyroid drugs for less than 3 months. PBMC-extracted RNA yielded the TCR library. The collection involved drawing roughly 10 milliliters of peripheral blood into EDTA tubes. Arm-PCR of CDR3 regions with iRepertoire HTBI primers generated TCR beta libraries. TCRdb independently ran MiXCR on the multiplex PCR reads; one entry per CDR3 protein. The sample contains 400,000 to 500,000 distinct CDR3 sequences, approximately 15% of which appear only once. Germline loops: CDR1 MNHEY, CDR2 SVGEGT. V was pared by 6 bases and J by 4 bases, with 3 bases of the junction left unmatched. The CDR3 is 14 amino acids. This clonotype occurred many times. These data were likewise used in another study, on T cells in Graves' hyperthyroidism and ophthalmopathy. Per that paper: With a duration under 2 months, the hyperthyroidism was newly diagnosed in patients aged 18 to 65. TCR CDR3 underwent first-round RT-PCR with the HTBI primer set. In simple terms, a model built on 13 V-J features told ophthalmopathy apart from stable hyperthyroidism.

The receptor was derived from a woman between 40 and 50 years old with Graves disease. The J gene is TRBJ2-2, the V gene TRBV6-2 or TRBV6-3; 9 bases align to TRBD1. Sequenced material: peripheral blood mononuclear cells (PBMCs), taken at new diagnosis, from a patient treated with antithyroid drugs. The DNA for the CDR3 is TGTGCCAGCAGGCTGGGACAGGGCACCGGGGAGCTGTTTTTT. The encoded protein is CASRLGQGTGELFF.